Detailed here is one TCR beta chain. This sample is drawn from a study of blood T cell repertoires in COVID-19. Data came from immunoSEQ multiplex PCR; TCRdb stores just in-frame clones and leaves some out. The sample yields fewer than 250,000 clones, 65% to 85% seen once. CDR3 size: 14 residues. Germline values: CDR1 LGHNA, CDR2 YNFKEQ. Deletions cut 0 bases from V and 5 bases from J, with 10 bases between. The chain has TRBV4-2 and TRBJ1-2; D gene uncertain. This TCR came from a woman aged 40 to 49 with acute COVID-19. Specimen: PBMCs or T cells enriched from blood (not recorded which). The CDR3 DNA is TGTGCCAGCAGCCAAGATAACAGTGAATATGGCTACACCTTC. Protein product: CASSQDNSEYGYTF.